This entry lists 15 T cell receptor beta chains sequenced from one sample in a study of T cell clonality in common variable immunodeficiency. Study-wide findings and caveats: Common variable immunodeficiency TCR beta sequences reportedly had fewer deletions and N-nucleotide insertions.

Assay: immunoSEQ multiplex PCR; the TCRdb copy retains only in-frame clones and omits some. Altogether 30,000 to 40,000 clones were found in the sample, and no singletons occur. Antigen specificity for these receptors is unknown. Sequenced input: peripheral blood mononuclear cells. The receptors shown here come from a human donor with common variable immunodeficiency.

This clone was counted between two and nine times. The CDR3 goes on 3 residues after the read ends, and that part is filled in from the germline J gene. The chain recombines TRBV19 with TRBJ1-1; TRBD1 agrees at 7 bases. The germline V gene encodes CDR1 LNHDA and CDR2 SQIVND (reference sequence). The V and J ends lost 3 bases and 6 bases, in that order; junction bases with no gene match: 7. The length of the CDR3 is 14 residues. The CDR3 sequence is CASSIGQAVAEAFF. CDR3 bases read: TGTGCCAGTAGTATCGGACAGGCGGTCGCTGAA.

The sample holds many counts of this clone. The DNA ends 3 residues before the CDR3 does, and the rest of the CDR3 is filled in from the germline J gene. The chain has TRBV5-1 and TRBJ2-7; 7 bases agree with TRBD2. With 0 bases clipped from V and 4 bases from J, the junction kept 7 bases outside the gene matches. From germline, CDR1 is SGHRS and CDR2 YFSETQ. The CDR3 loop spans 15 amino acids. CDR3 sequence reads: CASSLEVRGRYEQYF. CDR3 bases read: TGCGCCAGCAGCTTGGAGGTGCGGGGGAGATACGAG.

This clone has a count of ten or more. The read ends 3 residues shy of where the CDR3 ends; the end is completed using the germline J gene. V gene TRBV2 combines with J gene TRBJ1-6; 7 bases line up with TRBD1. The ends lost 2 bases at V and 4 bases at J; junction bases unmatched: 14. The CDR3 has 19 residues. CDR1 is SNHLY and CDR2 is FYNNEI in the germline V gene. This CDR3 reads CASSEPPPYMTGYNSPLHF. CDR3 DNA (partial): TGTGCCAGCAGTGAACCCCCCCCTTACATGACAGGGTATAATTCACCC.

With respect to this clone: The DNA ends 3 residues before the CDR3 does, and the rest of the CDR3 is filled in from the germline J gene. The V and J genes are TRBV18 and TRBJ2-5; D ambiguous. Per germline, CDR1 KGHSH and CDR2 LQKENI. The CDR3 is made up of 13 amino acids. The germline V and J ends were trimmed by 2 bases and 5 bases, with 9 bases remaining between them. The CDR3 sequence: CASSPSHGETQYF. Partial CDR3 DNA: TGTGCCAGCTCACCATCCCACGGGGAGACC.

CDR3 DNA, as far as it was read: TGTGCCAGTAGTATTACCCATTGGGGGCAGCCGAGGAATTCACCC. As protein: CASSITHWGQPRNSP. The entire CDR3 protein reads CASSITHWGQPRNSPLHF. This sequence joins TRBV19 and TRBJ1-6; D is possibly TRBD1 (6 bases). The read comes to an end 3 residues before the CDR3 does, leaving the germline J gene to fill in the end. In germline, CDR1 is LNHDA, CDR2 SQIVND (reference sequence). CDR3 size: 18 residues. V shed 3 bases and J shed 7 bases, with 22 bases lying between them.

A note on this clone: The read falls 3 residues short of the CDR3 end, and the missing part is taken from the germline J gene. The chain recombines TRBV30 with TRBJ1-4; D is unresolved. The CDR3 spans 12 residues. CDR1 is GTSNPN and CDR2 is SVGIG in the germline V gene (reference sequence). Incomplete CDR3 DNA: TGTGCCTGGAGTTTCGGCGGGGAGAGA. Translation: CAWSFGGER. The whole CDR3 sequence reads CAWSFGGERLFF.

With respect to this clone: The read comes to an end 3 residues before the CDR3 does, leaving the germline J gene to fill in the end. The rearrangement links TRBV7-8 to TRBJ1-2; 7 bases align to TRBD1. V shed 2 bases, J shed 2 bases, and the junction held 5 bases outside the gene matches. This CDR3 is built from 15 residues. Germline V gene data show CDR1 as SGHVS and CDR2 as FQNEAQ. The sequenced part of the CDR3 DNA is TGTGCCAGCAGCTTAAACACAGGGGACAACTATGGC. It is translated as CASSLNTGDNYG. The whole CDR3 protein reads CASSLNTGDNYGYTF.

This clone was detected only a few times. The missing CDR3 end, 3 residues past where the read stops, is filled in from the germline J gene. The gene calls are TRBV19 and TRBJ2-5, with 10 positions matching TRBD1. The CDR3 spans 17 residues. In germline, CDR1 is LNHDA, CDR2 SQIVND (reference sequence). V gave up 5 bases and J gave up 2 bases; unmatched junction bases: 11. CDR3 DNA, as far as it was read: TGTGCCAGTAGTCTCGCCGCCACGGGACAGGGGCAAGAGACC. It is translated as CASSLAATGQGQET. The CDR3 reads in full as CASSLAATGQGQETQYF. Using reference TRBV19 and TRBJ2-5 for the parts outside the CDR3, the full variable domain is DGGITQSPKYLFRKEGQNVTLSCEQNLNHDAMYWYRQDPGQGLRLIYYSQIVNDFQKGDIAEGYSVSREKKESFPLTVTSAQKNPTAFYLCASSLAATGQGQETQYFGPGTRLLVL.

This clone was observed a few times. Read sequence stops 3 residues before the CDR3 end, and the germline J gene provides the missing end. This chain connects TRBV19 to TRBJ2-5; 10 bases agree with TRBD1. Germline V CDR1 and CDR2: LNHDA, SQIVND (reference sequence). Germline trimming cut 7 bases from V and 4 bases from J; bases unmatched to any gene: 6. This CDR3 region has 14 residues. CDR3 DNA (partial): TGTGCCAGTACCTTGACAGGGGGCTTAGAGACC. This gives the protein CASTLTGGLET. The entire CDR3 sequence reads CASTLTGGLETQYF.

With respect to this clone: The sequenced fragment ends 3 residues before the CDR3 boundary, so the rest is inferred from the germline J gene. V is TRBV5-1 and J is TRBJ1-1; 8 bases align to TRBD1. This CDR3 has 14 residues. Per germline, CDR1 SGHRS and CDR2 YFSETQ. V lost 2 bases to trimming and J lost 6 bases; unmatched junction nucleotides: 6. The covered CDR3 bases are TGCGCCAGCAGCTTCTCGGACAGGGTCGCTGAA. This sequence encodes CASSFSDRVAE. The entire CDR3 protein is CASSFSDRVAEAFF.

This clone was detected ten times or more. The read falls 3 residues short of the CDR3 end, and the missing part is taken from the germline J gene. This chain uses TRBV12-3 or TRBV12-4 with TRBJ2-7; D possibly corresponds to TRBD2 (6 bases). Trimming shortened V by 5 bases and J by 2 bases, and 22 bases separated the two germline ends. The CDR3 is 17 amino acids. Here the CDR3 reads CASSTSMSPGRAYEQYF. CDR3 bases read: TGTGCCAGCAGTACTAGCATGAGTCCGGGAAGAGCCTACGAG.

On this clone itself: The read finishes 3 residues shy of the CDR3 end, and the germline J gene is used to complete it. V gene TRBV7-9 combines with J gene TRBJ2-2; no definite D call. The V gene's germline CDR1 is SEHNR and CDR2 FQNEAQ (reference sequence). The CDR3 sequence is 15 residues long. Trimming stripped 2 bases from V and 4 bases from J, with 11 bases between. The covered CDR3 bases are TGTGCCAGCAGCTTACATAACTCGGGCACCGGGGAG. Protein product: CASSLHNSGTGE. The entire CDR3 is CASSLHNSGTGELFF.

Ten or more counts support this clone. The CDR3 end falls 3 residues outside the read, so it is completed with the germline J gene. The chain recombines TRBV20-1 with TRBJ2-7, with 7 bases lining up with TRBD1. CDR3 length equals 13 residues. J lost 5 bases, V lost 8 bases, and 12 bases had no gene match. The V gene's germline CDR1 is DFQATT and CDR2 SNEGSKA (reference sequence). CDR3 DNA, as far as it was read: TGCAGTACCCCCCAGGGGGACAGAAACGAG. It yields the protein CSTPQGDRNE. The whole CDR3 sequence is CSTPQGDRNEQYF.

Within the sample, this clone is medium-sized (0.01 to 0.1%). The CDR3 protein is CASSVAGGLQETQYF. The covered CDR3 bases are TGTGCCAGTAGTGTAGCGGGGGGCCTTCAAGAGACC. The chain couples TRBV19 to TRBJ2-5; 10 bases align to TRBD2. The CDR3 goes on 3 residues after the read ends, and that part is filled in from the germline J gene. CDR3 length: 15 amino acids. V lost 5 bases to trimming and J lost 2 bases; unmatched junction nucleotides: 5. Per germline, CDR1 LNHDA and CDR2 SQIVND (reference sequence). Based on the CDR3 plus reference TRBV19 and TRBJ2-5, the full variable domain is DGGITQSPKYLFRKEGQNVTLSCEQNLNHDAMYWYRQDPGQGLRLIYYSQIVNDFQKGDIAEGYSVSREKKESFPLTVTSAQKNPTAFYLCASSVAGGLQETQYFGPGTRLLVL.

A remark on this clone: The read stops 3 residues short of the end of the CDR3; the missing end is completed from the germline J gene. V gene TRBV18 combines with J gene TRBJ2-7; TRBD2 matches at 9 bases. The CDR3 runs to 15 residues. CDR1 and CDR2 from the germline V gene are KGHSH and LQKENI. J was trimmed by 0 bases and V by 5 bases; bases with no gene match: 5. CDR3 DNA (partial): TGTGCCAGCTCATCCAGCGGGGGGAGCTCCTACGAG. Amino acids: CASSSSGGSSYE. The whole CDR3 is CASSSSGGSSYEQYF.